What follows is one T cell receptor beta chain and its context. The antigen is unknown. Version v3.0 of the immunoSEQ assay ran at survey level. Clones were sequenced by immunoSEQ multiplex PCR, and TCRdb holds only the in-frame ones, with some missing. The table lists 30,000 to 40,000 clones, about four fifths of them singletons. This sample is part of a study of long-term antiretroviral therapy in people with HIV. Overall study results and limits: Collection of the blood took place between the mid-2000s and the late 2010s. The ART regimens in use then may have been less effective than current ones. Controls showed broader CDR3 length ranges than did the HIV repertoires. Across all time points, the repertoire was dominated by clones that expanded before ART.

This CDR3 has 15 residues. Trimming stripped 2 bases from V and 6 bases from J, with 17 bases between. CDR1 is SGDLS and CDR2 is YYNGEE in the germline V gene. This sequence joins TRBV9 and TRBJ1-1; unclear D gene. The specimen comprised unsorted PBMCs, sampled 1.9 years after starting antiretroviral therapy. This TCR derives from a man aged 18 to 35 with HIV. CDR3 sequence (DNA): TGTGCCAGCAGCGTTATGCTCGCCCCGAGGTCTGAAGCTTTCTTT. The encoded protein is CASSVMLAPRSEAFF. Full variable domain (missing parts from reference TRBV9 and TRBJ1-1): DSGVTQTPKHLITATGQRVTLRCSPRSGDLSVYWYQQSLDQGLQFLIQYYNGEERAKGNILERFSAQQFPDLHSELNLSSLELGDSALYFCASSVMLAPRSEAFFGQGTRLTVV.